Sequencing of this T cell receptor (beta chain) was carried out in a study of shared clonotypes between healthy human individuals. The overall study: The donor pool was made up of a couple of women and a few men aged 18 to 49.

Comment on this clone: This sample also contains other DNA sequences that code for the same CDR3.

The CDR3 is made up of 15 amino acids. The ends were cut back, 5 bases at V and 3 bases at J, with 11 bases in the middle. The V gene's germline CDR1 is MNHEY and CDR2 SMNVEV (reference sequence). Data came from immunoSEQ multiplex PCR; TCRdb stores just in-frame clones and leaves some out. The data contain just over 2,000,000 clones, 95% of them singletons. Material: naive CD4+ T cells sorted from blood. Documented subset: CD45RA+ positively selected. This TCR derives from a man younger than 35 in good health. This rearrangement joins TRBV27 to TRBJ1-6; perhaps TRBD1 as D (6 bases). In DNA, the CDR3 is TGTGCCAGCAGTGCCGACAGGAGCTATAATTCACCCCTCCACTTT. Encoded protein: CASSADRSYNSPLHF.